The present T cell receptor beta chain was sequenced within a study of blood T cell repertoires in COVID-19. This table comes from immunoSEQ multiplex PCR, and its TCRdb copy is limited to in-frame clones, with some not included. The sample consists of roughly 250,000 clones, approximately 90% of them appearing once. This clone was recorded once. The clonotype originates from a woman aged 40 to 55 who had recovered from COVID-19. Sequenced material: peripheral blood.

Written as DNA, the CDR3 is TGCGCCAGCAGCCAAGATCTAGGGTCAGGGGACCACAACTATGGCTACACCTTC. This translates into CASSQDLGSGDHNYGYTF. The V gene is TRBV4-3, the J gene TRBJ1-2; D may be TRBD1 (6 bases). This CDR3 region has 18 residues. The germline V gene encodes CDR1 LGHNA and CDR2 YSLEER. V gave up 0 bases and J gave up 2 bases, with 19 bases separating them.